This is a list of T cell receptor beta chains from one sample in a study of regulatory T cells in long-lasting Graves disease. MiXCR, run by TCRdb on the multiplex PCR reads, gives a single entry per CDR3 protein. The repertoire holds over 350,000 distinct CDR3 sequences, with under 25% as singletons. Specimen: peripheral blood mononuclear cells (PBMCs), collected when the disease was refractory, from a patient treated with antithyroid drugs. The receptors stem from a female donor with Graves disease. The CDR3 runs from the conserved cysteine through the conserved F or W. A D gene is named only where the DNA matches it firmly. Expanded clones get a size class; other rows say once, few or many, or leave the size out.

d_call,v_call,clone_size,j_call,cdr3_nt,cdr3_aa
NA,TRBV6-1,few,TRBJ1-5,TGTGCCAGCAAGCGGGATAGCAATCAGCCCCAGCATTTT,CASKRDSNQPQHF
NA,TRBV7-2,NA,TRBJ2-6,TGTGCCAGCAGCTTAGGCAGGGGAAGAACTGGGGCCAACGTCCTGACTTTC,CASSLGRGRTGANVLTF
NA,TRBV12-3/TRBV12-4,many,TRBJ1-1,TGTGCCAGCAGTCCCGGGACACCCGGGGGTGAAGCTTTCTTT,CASSPGTPGGEAFF
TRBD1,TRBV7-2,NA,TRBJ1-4,TGTGCCAGCAGCCGGGAGGACAGGAATGAAAAACTGTTTTTT,CASSREDRNEKLFF
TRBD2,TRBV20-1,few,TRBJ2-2,TGCAGTGCTAGAGATCTAGCGGTGAACACCGGGGAGCTGTTTTTT,CSARDLAVNTGELFF
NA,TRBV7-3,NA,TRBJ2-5,TGTGCCAGCAGCTCTATTGGACAGATAGGGGAGACCCAGTACTTC,CASSSIGQIGETQYF
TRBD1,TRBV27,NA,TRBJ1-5,TGTGCCAGCGGCCGTCTTGGGACAGATCAGCCCCAGCATTTT,CASGRLGTDQPQHF
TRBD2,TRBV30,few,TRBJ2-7,TGTGCCTGGCGGGGGGGCTCCTACGAGCAGTACTTC,CAWRGGSYEQYF
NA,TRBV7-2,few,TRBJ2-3,TGTGCCAGCAGCCAAGAGTTGTGGTTTCCGCAGTATTTT,CASSQELWFPQYF
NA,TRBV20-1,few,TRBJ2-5,TGCAGTGCTAGGGTCCCGGGGTCCCAAGAGACCCAGTACTTC,CSARVPGSQETQYF
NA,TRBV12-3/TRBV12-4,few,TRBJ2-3,TGTGCCAGCCTAATCGACGCGTCGGATACGCAGTATTTT,CASLIDASDTQYF
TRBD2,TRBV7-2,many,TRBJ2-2,TGTGCCAGCAGCTTAGCGGGACTAGCGGGGGACACCGGGGAGCTGTTTTTT,CASSLAGLAGDTGELFF
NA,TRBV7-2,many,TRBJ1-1,TGTGCCAGCAGCTTATTGGTCGAGAACACTGAAGCTTTCTTT,CASSLLVENTEAFF
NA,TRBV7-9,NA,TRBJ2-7,TGTGCCAGCAGCTCAGGGCGGGACTACGAGCAGTACTTC,CASSSGRDYEQYF
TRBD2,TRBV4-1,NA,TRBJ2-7,TGCGCCAGCAGCCAAACGCCTAGCGGGACCTACGAGCAGTACTTC,CASSQTPSGTYEQYF
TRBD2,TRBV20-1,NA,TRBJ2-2,TGCAGTGCTAGCCAAGAGAGGGACTATCGGCGCGGGGAGCTGTTTTTT,CSASQERDYRRGELFF
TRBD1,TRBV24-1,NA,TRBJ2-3,TGTGCCACCAGTGACCCGGGACAGGGGGCAGATACGCAGTATTTT,CATSDPGQGADTQYF
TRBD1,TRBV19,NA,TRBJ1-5,TGTGCCAGTAGCCCCGGGACAGCGCCCAATCAGCCCCAGCATTTT,CASSPGTAPNQPQHF
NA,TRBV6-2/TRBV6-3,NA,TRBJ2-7,TGTGCCAGCAGTGTCTTTGGGGACGAGCAGTACTTC,CASSVFGDEQYF
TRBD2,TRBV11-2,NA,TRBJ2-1,TGTGCCAGCACCAGGGAGGGGTCCTACAATGAGCAGTTCTTC,CASTREGSYNEQFF
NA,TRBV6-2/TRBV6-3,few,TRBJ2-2,TGTGCCAGCAGTCTGACTAGGGGTACGAACACCGGGGAGCTGTTTTTT,CASSLTRGTNTGELFF
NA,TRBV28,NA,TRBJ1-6,TGTGCCAGCAGTTTCGGAGTAGTGGCTTCGGATAATTCACCCCTCCACTTT,CASSFGVVASDNSPLHF
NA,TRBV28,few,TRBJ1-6,TGTGCCAGCAGTCTGCCCAGGGGCGCAGGATCACCCCTCCACTTT,CASSLPRGAGSPLHF
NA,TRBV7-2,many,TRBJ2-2,TGTGCCAGCAGCTTAGGCGCGAGGAACCAGGGGACGGGCGGGGAGCTGTTTTTT,CASSLGARNQGTGGELFF
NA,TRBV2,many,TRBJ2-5,TGTGCCAGCGGGTGGGACTCGCAAGAGACCCAGTACTTC,CASGWDSQETQYF
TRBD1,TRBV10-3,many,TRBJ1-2,TGTGCCATCAGCATACAGGGGGCTTATGGCTACACCTTC,CAISIQGAYGYTF
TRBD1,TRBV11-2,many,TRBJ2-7,TGTGCCAGCAGCCGGACAGGTTCGGGCTACGAGCAGTACTTC,CASSRTGSGYEQYF
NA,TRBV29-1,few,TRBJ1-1,TGCAGCATTGACGGGGTCAGGGACGGAACTGAAGCTTTCTTT,CSIDGVRDGTEAFF
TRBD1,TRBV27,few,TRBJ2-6,TGTGCCAGCAGTTCTCAGGGGGCTGGGGCCAACGTCCTGACTTTC,CASSSQGAGANVLTF
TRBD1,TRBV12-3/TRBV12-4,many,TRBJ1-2,TGTGCCAGCAGTCCCGGGACAGGGCCAGCTTTTGGCTACACCTTC,CASSPGTGPAFGYTF
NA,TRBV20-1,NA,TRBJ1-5,TGCAGTGCTAGAGGGACGGACAATCAGCCCCAGCATTTT,CSARGTDNQPQHF
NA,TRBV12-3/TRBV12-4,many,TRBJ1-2,TGTGCCAGCAGTTTCAAGGCTAACTATGGCTACACCTTC,CASSFKANYGYTF
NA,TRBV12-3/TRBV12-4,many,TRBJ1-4,TGTGCCAGCAGTCCTCAGGGAACTATAGGTGAAAAACTGTTTTTT,CASSPQGTIGEKLFF
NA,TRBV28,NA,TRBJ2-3,TGTGCCAGCAGACCGACAAACACAGATACGCAGTATTTT,CASRPTNTDTQYF
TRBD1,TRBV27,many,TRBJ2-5,TGTGCCAGCAGTTCGAGAACGCCGGGACAGGGAGGAGAGACCCAGTACTTC,CASSSRTPGQGGETQYF